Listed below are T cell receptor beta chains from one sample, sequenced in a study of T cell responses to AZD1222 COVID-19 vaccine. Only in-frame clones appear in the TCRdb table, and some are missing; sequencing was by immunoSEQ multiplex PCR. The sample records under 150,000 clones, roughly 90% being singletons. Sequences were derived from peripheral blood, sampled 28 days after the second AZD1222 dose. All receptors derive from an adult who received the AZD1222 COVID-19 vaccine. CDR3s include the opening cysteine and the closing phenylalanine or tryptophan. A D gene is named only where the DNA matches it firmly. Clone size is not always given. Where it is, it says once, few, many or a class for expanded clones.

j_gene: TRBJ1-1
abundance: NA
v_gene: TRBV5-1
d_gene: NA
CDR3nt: TGCGCCAGCCACAGGGAGGAGATGAACACTGAAGCTTTCTTT
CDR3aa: CASHREEMNTEAFF

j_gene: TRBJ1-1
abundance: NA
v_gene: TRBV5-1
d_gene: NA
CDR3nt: TGCGCCAGCAGCTCGACGGACGGAATGAACACTGAAGCTTTCTTT
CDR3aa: CASSSTDGMNTEAFF

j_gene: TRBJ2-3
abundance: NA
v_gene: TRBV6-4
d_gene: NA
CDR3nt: TGTGCCAGCAGTGAGGGTCAAGGGGCCACAGATACGCAGTATTTT
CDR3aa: CASSEGQGATDTQYF

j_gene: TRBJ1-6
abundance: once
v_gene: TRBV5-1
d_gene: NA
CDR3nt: TGCGCCAGCAGGCCGGGGAGGGGCCGGAATTCACCCCTCCACTTT
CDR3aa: CASRPGRGRNSPLHF

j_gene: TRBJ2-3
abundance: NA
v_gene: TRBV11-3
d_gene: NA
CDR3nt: TGTGCCAGCAGCTTGTCTTGGACAGATACGCAGTATTTT
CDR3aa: CASSLSWTDTQYF

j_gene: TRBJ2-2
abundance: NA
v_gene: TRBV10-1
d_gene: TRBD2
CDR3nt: TGCGCCAGCAGTGAACTCGCGGGGGGCGTAAACACCGGGGAGCTGTTTTTT
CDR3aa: CASSELAGGVNTGELFF

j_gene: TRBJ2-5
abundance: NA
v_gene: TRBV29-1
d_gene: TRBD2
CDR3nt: TGCAGCGTAGGGACTAAAGAGACCCAGTACTTC
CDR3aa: CSVGTKETQYF

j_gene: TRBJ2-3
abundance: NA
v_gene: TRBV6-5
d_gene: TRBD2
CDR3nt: TGTGCCACTGAGCGGGACCCTAGCACAGATACGCAGTATTTT
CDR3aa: CATERDPSTDTQYF

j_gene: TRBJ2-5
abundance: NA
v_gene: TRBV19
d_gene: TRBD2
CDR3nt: TGTGCCAGTAGTACGACTAGCGGGGGGCTAGAGGAGACCCAGTACTTC
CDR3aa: CASSTTSGGLEETQYF

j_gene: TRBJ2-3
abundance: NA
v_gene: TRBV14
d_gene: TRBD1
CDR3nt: TGTGCCAGCAGCCAAGATCTGGCGGACAGGGTGGTTACAGATACGCAGTATTTT
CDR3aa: CASSQDLADRVVTDTQYF

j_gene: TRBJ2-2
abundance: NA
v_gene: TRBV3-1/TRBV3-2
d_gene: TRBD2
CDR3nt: TGTGCCAGCAGCTTTCGGACTAGCGGGAGTGGATACACCGGGGAGCTGTTTTTT
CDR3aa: CASSFRTSGSGYTGELFF

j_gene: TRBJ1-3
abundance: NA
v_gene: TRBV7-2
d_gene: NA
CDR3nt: TGTGCCAGCAGCCCTACTGGAAACACCATATATTTT
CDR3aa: CASSPTGNTIYF

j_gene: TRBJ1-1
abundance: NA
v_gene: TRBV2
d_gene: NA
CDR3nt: TGTGCCAGCAGTGAAGCCCGCAGGGCCACTGAAGCTTTCTTT
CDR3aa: CASSEARRATEAFF

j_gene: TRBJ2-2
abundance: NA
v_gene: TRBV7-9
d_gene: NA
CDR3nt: TGTGCCAGCAGCTTCGCCTCCCCTCACGCGGAGCTGTTTTTT
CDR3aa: CASSFASPHAELFF

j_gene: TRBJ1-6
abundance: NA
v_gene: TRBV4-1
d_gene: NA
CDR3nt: TGCGCCAGCAGCCAAGATTTGGGAGCCTTCAGGTCGTATAATTCACCCCTCCACTTT
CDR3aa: CASSQDLGAFRSYNSPLHF

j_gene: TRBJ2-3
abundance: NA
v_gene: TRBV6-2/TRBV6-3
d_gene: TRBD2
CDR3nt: TGTGCCAGCAGTGAGCCGGGACTAGATCTAGATACGCAGTATTTT
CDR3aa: CASSEPGLDLDTQYF

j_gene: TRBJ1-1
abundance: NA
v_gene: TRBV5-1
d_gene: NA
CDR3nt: TGCGCCAGCAGCCCCCAACCCAACACTGAAGCTTTCTTT
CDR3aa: CASSPQPNTEAFF

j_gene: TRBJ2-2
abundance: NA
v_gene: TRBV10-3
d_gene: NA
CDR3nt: TGTGCCATCCAGGGGGGGTATACCGGGGAGCTGTTTTTT
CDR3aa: CAIQGGYTGELFF

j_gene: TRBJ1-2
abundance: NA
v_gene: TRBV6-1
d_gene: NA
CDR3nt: TGTGCCAGCAGTGATAGAGGAGTAGGCGGCTATGGCTACACCTTC
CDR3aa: CASSDRGVGGYGYTF

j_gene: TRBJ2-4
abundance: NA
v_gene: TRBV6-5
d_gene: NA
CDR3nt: TGTGCCAGCAATTCGGTAACCAAAAACATTCAGTACTTC
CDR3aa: CASNSVTKNIQYF

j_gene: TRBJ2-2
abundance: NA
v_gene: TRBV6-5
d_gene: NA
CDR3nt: TGTGCCAGCAGCTTACACAACACCGGGGAGCTGTTTTTT
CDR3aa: CASSLHNTGELFF

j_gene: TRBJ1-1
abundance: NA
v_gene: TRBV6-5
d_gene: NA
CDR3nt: TGTGCCAGCAGCCGAAACTACGAAGCTTTCTTT
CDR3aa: CASSRNYEAFF

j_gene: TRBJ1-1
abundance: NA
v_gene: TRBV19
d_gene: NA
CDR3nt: TGTGCCAGCCACCCGGGACAAGCTCCCCGGCGGAACACTGAAGCTTTCTTT
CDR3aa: CASHPGQAPRRNTEAFF

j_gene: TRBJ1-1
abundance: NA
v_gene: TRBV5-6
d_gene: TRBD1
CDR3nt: TGTGCCAGCAGCTTGGCGACAGGGCGGGCTGAAGCTTTCTTT
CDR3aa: CASSLATGRAEAFF

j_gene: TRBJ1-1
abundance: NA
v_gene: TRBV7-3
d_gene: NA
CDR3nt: TGTGCCAGCAGCTCGGGATCTCTGAACACTGAAGCTTTCTTT
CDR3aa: CASSSGSLNTEAFF

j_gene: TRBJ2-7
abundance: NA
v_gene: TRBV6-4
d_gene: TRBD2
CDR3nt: TGTGCCAGCAGTGACTTTCTAGAAACTAGCGGGGGCTACGAGCAGTACTTC
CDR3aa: CASSDFLETSGGYEQYF

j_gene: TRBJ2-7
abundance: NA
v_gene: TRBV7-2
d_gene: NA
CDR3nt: TGTGCCAGCAGCCGGGACTTCTACGAGCAGTACTTC
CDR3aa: CASSRDFYEQYF

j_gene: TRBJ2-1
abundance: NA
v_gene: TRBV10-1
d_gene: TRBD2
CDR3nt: TGCGCCAGCAGTGAGGCCGGGACTAGTGGGAATGAGCAGTTCTTC
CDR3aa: CASSEAGTSGNEQFF

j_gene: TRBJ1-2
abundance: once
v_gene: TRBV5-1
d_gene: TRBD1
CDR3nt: TGCGCCAGCAGCTTGTCAGGACAGGGAGAGCATGGCTACACCTTC
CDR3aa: CASSLSGQGEHGYTF

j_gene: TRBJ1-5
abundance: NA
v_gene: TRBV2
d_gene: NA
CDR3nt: TGTGCCAGCAGTGAAGTCTCGAACAATCAGCCCCAGCATTTT
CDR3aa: CASSEVSNNQPQHF

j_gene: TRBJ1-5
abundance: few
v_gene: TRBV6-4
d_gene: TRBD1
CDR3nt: TGTGCCAGCCCTTACCGGGACAGATATAGCAATCAGCCCCAGCATTTT
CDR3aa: CASPYRDRYSNQPQHF

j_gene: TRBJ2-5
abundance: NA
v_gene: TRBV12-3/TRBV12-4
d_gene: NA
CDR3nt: TGTGCCAGCCGAGATCCCGGTCAAGAGACCCAGTACTTC
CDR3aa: CASRDPGQETQYF

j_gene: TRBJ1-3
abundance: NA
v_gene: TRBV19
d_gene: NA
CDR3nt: TGTGCCAGTAGTATCGGACCCCACTCTGGAAACACCATATATTTT
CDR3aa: CASSIGPHSGNTIYF

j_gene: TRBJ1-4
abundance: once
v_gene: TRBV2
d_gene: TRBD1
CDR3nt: TGTGCCAGCAGCGTCACAGGGGCAACTAATGAAAAACTGTTTTTT
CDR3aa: CASSVTGATNEKLFF

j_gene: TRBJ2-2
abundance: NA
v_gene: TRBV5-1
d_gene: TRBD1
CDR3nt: TGCGCCAGCAGCTTGTCTGGGACAGGGTATAGCGGGGAGCTGTTTTTT
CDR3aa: CASSLSGTGYSGELFF

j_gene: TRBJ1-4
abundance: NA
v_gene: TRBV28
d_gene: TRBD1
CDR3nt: TGTGCCAGCAGTTTGGGGGGGACAGGGTATGAAAAACTGTTTTTT
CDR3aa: CASSLGGTGYEKLFF

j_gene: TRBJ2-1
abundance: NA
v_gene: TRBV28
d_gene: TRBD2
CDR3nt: TGTGCCAGCAGTCCCATCACTAGCGGGATATACAATGAGCAGTTCTTC
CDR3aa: CASSPITSGIYNEQFF

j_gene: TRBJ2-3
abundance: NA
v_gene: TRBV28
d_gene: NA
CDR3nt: TGTGCCAGCAGTTTATTGAAGGAGGCTACGCAGTATTTT
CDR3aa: CASSLLKEATQYF

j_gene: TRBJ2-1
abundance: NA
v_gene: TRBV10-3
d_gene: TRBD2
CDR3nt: TGTGCCATCGGGGAGCGGGGGGGCAATGAGCAGTTCTTC
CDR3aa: CAIGERGGNEQFF

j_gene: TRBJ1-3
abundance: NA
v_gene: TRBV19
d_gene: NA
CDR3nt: TGTGCCAGTAAAATGTACACTCACTCTGGAAACACCATATATTTT
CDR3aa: CASKMYTHSGNTIYF

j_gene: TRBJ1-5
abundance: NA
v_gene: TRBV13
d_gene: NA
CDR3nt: TGTGCCAGCAGCTTCGGTTTGGATCAGCCCCAGCATTTT
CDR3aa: CASSFGLDQPQHF

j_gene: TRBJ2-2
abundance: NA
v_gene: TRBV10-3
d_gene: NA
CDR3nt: TGTGCCATCAGTGACTTGGGACACCGAACGAACACCGGGGAGCTGTTTTTT
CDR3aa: CAISDLGHRTNTGELFF

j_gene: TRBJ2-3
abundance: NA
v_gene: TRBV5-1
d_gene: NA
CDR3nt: TGCGCCAGCAGCTTGGCCGGCGCAGATACGCAGTATTTT
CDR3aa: CASSLAGADTQYF

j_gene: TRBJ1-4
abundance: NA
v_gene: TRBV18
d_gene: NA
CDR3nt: TGTGCCAGCTCACCAACTCAGGGTTCGGCTAATGAAAAACTGTTTTTT
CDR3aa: CASSPTQGSANEKLFF

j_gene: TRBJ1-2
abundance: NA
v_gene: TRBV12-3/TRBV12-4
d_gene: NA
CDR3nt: TGTGCCAGCAGTTTCGTCAGGGGTGATGGCTACACCTTC
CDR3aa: CASSFVRGDGYTF

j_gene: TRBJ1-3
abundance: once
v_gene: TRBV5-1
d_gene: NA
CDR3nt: TGCGCCAGCAGCTCGGACAGCGGGGTTGGAAACACCATATATTTT
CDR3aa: CASSSDSGVGNTIYF

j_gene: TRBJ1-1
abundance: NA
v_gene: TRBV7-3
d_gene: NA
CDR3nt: TGTGCCAGCAGCCCACAGACTGGGGGTGAAGCTTTCTTT
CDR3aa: CASSPQTGGEAFF

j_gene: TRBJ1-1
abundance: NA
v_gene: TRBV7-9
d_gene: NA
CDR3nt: TGTGCCAGCAGCTTCGGATTGAACACTGAAGCTTTCTTT
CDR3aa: CASSFGLNTEAFF